One sample yielded the 18 T cell receptor beta chains listed below, sequenced in a study of T cell repertoires in cytomegalovirus infection. TCRdb reprocessed the reads with MiXCR, giving one entry per CDR3 protein. Among around 340,000 distinct CDR3 sequences listed, just under 30% were seen once. These receptors lack a known antigen. The sample here was cultured PBMCs, taken from culture after CMV antigen stimulation. Receptor source: a human donor in good health (CMV status not recorded). Some clones in this sample may be carry-over from other donors' samples.

This clonotype was seen many times. CDR3 nucleotides: TGTGCCAGCAGCCCGCGGGGGGGGGGGAACACTGAAGCTTTCTTT. Its protein is CASSPRGGGNTEAFF. The rearrangement joins TRBV11-2 to TRBJ1-1; D is possibly TRBD1 (5 bases). V lost 5 bases and J lost 1, with 14 bases in between. Looked up from germline, CDR1 is SGHAT and CDR2 is FQNNGV. The CDR3 is made up of 15 amino acids.

J is TRBJ2-2 and V is TRBV18; D possibly corresponds to TRBD1 (5 bases). This CDR3 comprises 16 residues. Germline V lookup: CDR1 KGHSH, CDR2 LQKENI. V was clipped by 4 bases and J by 0 bases, with 12 bases between them. The DNA of the CDR3 is TGTGCCAGCTCACAAAGGGGTGCAACGAACACCGGGGAGCTGTTTTTT. Its translation is CASSQRGATNTGELFF.

The chain employs TRBV29-1 and TRBJ2-3; 7 bases are a match to TRBD2. The CDR3 loop spans 13 amino acids. The V gene end was trimmed by 8 bases and the J gene end by 3 bases; junction bases not matched to a gene: 8. The germline CDR1 and CDR2 sequences are SQVTM and ANQGSEA. CDR3: CSPGTISTDTQYF. The CDR3 DNA sequence: TGCAGCCCCGGGACTATCTCAACAGATACGCAGTATTTT.

Only a few counts were recorded for this clonotype. The chain has TRBV19 and TRBJ1-4, with TRBD1 as a possible D gene (5 bases). The CDR3 loop spans 16 amino acids. V gave up 4 bases and J gave up 7 bases, with 19 bases separating them. Germline CDR1 reads LNHDA; CDR2 reads SQIVND (reference sequence). The CDR3 DNA reads as TGTGCCAGTAGTAATCTTCAGGGAGCTTTAGGTGAAAAACTGTTTTTT. Protein: CASSNLQGALGEKLFF.

There are a few counts of this clonotype. The gene calls are TRBV11-2 and TRBJ2-1; TRBD1 matches 7 bases. V lost 5 bases and J lost 7; bases outside the gene matches: 8. Germline loops: CDR1 SGHAT, CDR2 FQNNGV. This CDR3 region has 14 residues. The CDR3 sequence is CASSHWDRTNEQFF. CDR3 nucleotide sequence: TGTGCCAGCAGCCATTGGGACAGAACTAATGAGCAGTTCTTC.

The V call is TRBV10-3, the J call TRBJ2-1; possibly TRBD1 or TRBD2 for D (5 bases each). V lost 7 bases, J lost 0 bases, and 16 bases lay in between. Germline V CDR1 and CDR2: ENHRY, SYGVKD. The CDR3 runs to 16 residues. This chain's CDR3 is CAITPRGSSSYNEQFF. CDR3 in DNA: TGTGCCATCACCCCGAGGGGCAGCAGCTCCTACAATGAGCAGTTCTTC.

A few counts support this clonotype. The CDR3 loop is CASSLQGLAGGLTDTQYF. The CDR3 region has the DNA TGCGCCAGCAGCCTTCAGGGACTAGCGGGAGGGCTCACAGATACGCAGTATTTT. The chain has TRBV5-1 and TRBJ2-3, with 16 bases identical to TRBD2. Unmatched junction bases numbered 7, after V lost 4 bases and J lost 2 bases. Germline CDR1 and CDR2: SGHRS and YFSETQ. The CDR3 has 18 amino acids.

The chain recombines TRBV19 with TRBJ1-2, with D uncertain. There are 11 residues in the CDR3. The V and J ends lost 5 bases and 4 bases respectively, with 5 bases between them. CDR1 is LNHDA, CDR2 SQIVND, per germline (reference sequence). CDR3 in DNA: TGTGCCAGTAGTGACATCTATGGCTACACCTTC. Its translation: CASSDIYGYTF.

This clonotype was counted between two and nine times. This chain uses TRBV30 with TRBJ1-5; D is possibly TRBD1 (5 bases). CDR1 and CDR2 (germline): GTSNPN, SVGIG (reference sequence). The CDR3 runs to 13 residues. Trimming removed 1 base from V and 4 bases from J, with 8 bases in between. The CDR3 reads CAWSEQENQPQHF. CDR3 sequence (DNA): TGTGCCTGGAGTGAACAGGAGAATCAGCCCCAGCATTTT.

The J gene is TRBJ1-3, the V gene TRBV6-5; 8 positions agree with TRBD1. The CDR3 is 15 amino acids. Germline trimming cut 6 bases from V and 2 bases from J; bases unmatched to any gene: 6. In germline, CDR1 is MNHEY, CDR2 SVGAGI. The CDR3: CASRVAGGPGNTIYF. CDR3 bases: TGTGCCAGCAGAGTGGCAGGGGGCCCTGGAAACACCATATATTTT.

The V gene is TRBV4-1, the J gene TRBJ1-5; 7 positions agree with TRBD1. The V segment lost 1 base and the J segment 5 bases; nucleotides outside the gene matches: 2. CDR3 length equals 14 residues. Per the germline V gene, CDR1 is MGHRA and CDR2 is YSYEKL. In DNA, the CDR3 is TGCGCCAGCAGCCAAGTGACAGGGCATCAGCCCCAGCATTTT. The encoded protein is CASSQVTGHQPQHF.

In this sample, this clonotype turned up a few times. This sequence joins TRBV20-1 and TRBJ2-5; TRBD2 aligns across 10 bases. Germline CDR1 is DFQATT and CDR2 is SNEGSKA (reference sequence). With V trimmed by 0 bases and J by 0 bases, 10 bases remained unmatched. CDR3 length: 18 residues. CDR3 in amino acids: CSARDGRLAGLHQETQYF. The CDR3 nucleotides read TGCAGTGCTAGAGATGGGCGACTAGCGGGCCTCCACCAAGAGACCCAGTACTTC.

This clonotype was seen a single time. DNA of the CDR3: TGCGCCAGCAGCACACAGGGTGAAGCGGGCTATGGCTACACCTTC. Translating it yields CASSTQGEAGYGYTF. V gene TRBV5-1 combines with J gene TRBJ1-2; D might be TRBD1 (6 bases). V lost 4 bases and J 4 bases, leaving 17 bases between the germline ends. CDR3 length: 15 residues. Per the germline V gene, CDR1 is SGHRS and CDR2 is YFSETQ.

This clonotype was recorded a few times. The V and J genes are TRBV4-1 and TRBJ2-7; D is unclear. CDR1 is MGHRA and CDR2 is YSYEKL in the germline V gene. The CDR3 spans 13 residues. With 0 bases removed from V and 9 bases from J, the gap between germline ends came to 12 bases. This chain's CDR3 is CASSQDANLRQYF. The CDR3 DNA follows: TGCGCCAGCAGCCAAGATGCCAACTTAAGGCAGTACTTC.

The gene calls are TRBV7-9 and TRBJ1-2; D ambiguous. Trimming took off 6 bases at V and 5 bases at J, with 19 bases between the two ends. CDR3 length: 15 residues. Looked up from germline, CDR1 is SEHNR and CDR2 is FQNEAQ (reference sequence). The CDR3 nucleotides read TGTGCCAGCAGTCCTGACGCCTATCCCCGATATGGCTACACCTTC. Protein product: CASSPDAYPRYGYTF.

The chain carries TRBV5-1 and TRBJ1-4; tentative D call: TRBD1 (5 bases). The CDR3 spans 14 residues. Germline loops: CDR1 SGHRS, CDR2 YFSETQ. Trimming took 3 bases from V and 3 from J, leaving 9 bases between them. The DNA for the CDR3 is TGCGCCAGCAGCTCGCTGACAGCTAATGAAAAACTGTTTTTT. This sequence encodes CASSSLTANEKLFF. Full variable domain (remainder filled in from reference TRBV5-1 and TRBJ1-4): KAGVTQTPRYLIKTRGQQVTLSCSPISGHRSVSWYQQTPGQGLQFLFEYFSETQRNKGNFPGRFSGRQFSNSRSEMNVSTLELGDSALYLCASSSLTANEKLFFGSGTQLSVL.

The chain is built from TRBV6-1 and TRBJ1-2, with D uncertain. V dropped 6 bases and J dropped 8 bases, with 16 bases sitting between them. Germline values: CDR1 MNHNS, CDR2 SASEGT. The CDR3 is 13 residues long. The CDR3: CASRVAYGRGYTF. The CDR3 bases are TGTGCCAGCAGGGTGGCTTACGGGCGAGGCTACACCTTC.

The chain recombines TRBV28 with TRBJ1-5; no definite D call. Trimming cost V 8 bases and J 11 bases, with 10 bases left between them. Germline lookup yields CDR1 MDHEN and CDR2 SYDVKM. There are 10 residues in the CDR3. CDR3 region: CASGNTAQHF. CDR3 DNA sequence: TGTGCCAGCGGGAACACGGCCCAGCATTTT.